These 5 T cell receptor beta chains originate from one sample sequenced in a study of blood T cell repertoires in COVID-19. The method was immunoSEQ multiplex PCR; TCRdb's version includes in-frame clones alone and lacks a portion of them. The sample has some 110,000 clones, 82% seen once; the top ten hold about 5%. The sequencing sample was made of peripheral blood. These receptors came from a man aged 55 to 69 with acute or convalescent COVID-19.

The chain links TRBV19 to TRBJ2-3, with D possibly matching TRBD1 (6 bases). Trimming pared 3 bases from V and 2 bases from J, leaving 12 bases between. The CDR3 is made up of 15 amino acids. Germline V gene sequence: CDR1 LNHDA, CDR2 SQIVND (reference sequence). The CDR3 nucleotides are TGTGCCAGTAGTATCAGGCAGGGGTACACAGATACGCAGTATTTT. This sequence encodes CASSIRQGYTDTQYF.

The rearrangement uses TRBV28 and TRBJ1-4; D gene ambiguous. CDR1 is MDHEN and CDR2 is SYDVKM in the germline V gene. The V end lost 7 bases, the J end lost 2 bases, and 8 bases lay between the germline ends. The CDR3 runs 13 residues. The CDR3 DNA follows: TGTGCCAGCACCCTGAGGACTAATGAAAAACTGTTTTTT. As protein: CASTLRTNEKLFF.

This clone was observed many times. The V call is TRBV5-1, the J call TRBJ2-3; D is perhaps TRBD2 (5 bases). CDR1 and CDR2 (germline): SGHRS, YFSETQ. The CDR3 spans 16 residues. With 2 bases removed from V and 1 base from J, the gap between germline ends came to 14 bases. The CDR3 coding sequence is TGCGCCAGCAGCTTCAGGCTAGCAGGAGGCACAGATACGCAGTATTTT. It codes for CASSFRLAGGTDTQYF. The complete variable domain, with remaining parts taken from reference TRBV5-1 and TRBJ2-3, reads KAGVTQTPRYLIKTRGQQVTLSCSPISGHRSVSWYQQTPGQGLQFLFEYFSETQRNKGNFPGRFSGRQFSNSRSEMNVSTLELGDSALYLCASSFRLAGGTDTQYFGPGTRLTVL.

V gene TRBV27 combines with J gene TRBJ2-6, with D uncertain. The CDR3 consists of 15 residues. The V gene's germline CDR1 is MNHEY and CDR2 SMNVEV (reference sequence). V was cut by 6 bases and J by 0 bases, with 9 bases left in between. CDR3 in amino acids: CASRRLDSGANVLTF. The CDR3 nucleotides are TGTGCCAGCAGGAGACTCGACTCTGGGGCCAACGTCCTGACTTTC.

The chain recombines TRBV7-2 with TRBJ2-7; 7 bases are a match to TRBD2. CDR1 and CDR2 from the germline V gene are SGHTA and FQGNSA. CDR3 length: 16 amino acids. J gave up 2 bases and V 2 bases, and 9 bases lay outside the gene matches. CDR3 in amino acids: CASSLNRGVIAYEQYF. In DNA form, the CDR3 reads TGTGCCAGCAGCTTAAATCGGGGGGTCATTGCCTACGAGCAGTACTTC.